This T cell receptor (beta chain) was profiled in a study of blood T cells in healthy people across ages. Then a second PCR, running about 6 to 12 cycles, was carried out with a sample-barcoded 5' primer and a J-beta primer mix. In TCRdb, the 5' RACE reads were re-called with MiXCR into one record per CDR3 protein. The repertoire holds approximately 790,000 distinct CDR3 sequences, 62% seen once, with around 30% in the top ten. V was pared by 1 base and J by 1 base, with 1 base of the junction left unmatched. The CDR3 is 14 amino acids. CDR1 and CDR2 from the germline V gene are SQVTM and ANQGSEA. Overall study findings and caveats: One million T cells yielded diversity estimates that were considered underestimates.

Of note for this clonotype: Antigen unknown.

This sequence originates from a young man in good health. Sequencing was done on a sample of blood. J is TRBJ2-7 and V is TRBV29-1, with 10 bases aligning to TRBD2. Here the CDR3 reads CSVEVSGGSYEQYF. DNA of the CDR3: TGCAGCGTTGAAGTTAGCGGGGGGTCCTACGAGCAGTACTTC.